This is a list of T cell receptor beta chains from one sample in a study of T cell responses to AZD1222 COVID-19 vaccine. TCRdb keeps only in-frame clones here, not all; method: immunoSEQ multiplex PCR. The data contain roughly 180,000 clones, roughly nine tenths of them singletons. Sequenced material: peripheral blood, taken on day 0 of AZD1222 vaccination. The receptors were gathered from an adult in good health. Both conserved end residues are part of each CDR3. Fields, in order: clone size, V gene, D gene, J gene, CDR3 protein, CDR3 DNA. The D gene is left open where the match is weak. For some rows the clone size is stated as once, few or many, or as a class when expanded; others skip it.

clone size: -
V gene: TRBV11-2
D gene: -
J gene: TRBJ1-1
CDR3 protein: CASSLDLNTEAFF
CDR3 DNA: TGTGCCAGCAGCTTAGATCTGAACACTGAAGCTTTCTTT

clone size: -
V gene: TRBV6-6
D gene: TRBD1
J gene: TRBJ2-1
CDR3 protein: CASSYSTGSNEQFF
CDR3 DNA: TGTGCCAGCAGTTACTCGACAGGGAGCAATGAGCAGTTCTTC

clone size: -
V gene: TRBV27
D gene: -
J gene: TRBJ2-1
CDR3 protein: CATQRRLDDEQFF
CDR3 DNA: TGTGCCACCCAGCGCCGACTTGACGATGAGCAGTTCTTC

clone size: -
V gene: TRBV11-3
D gene: -
J gene: TRBJ1-3
CDR3 protein: CASSTGTDSGNTIYF
CDR3 DNA: TGTGCCAGCAGCACCGGGACGGACTCTGGAAACACCATATATTTT

clone size: -
V gene: TRBV7-8
D gene: -
J gene: TRBJ2-1
CDR3 protein: CASSLEGPRHNEQFF
CDR3 DNA: TGTGCCAGCAGCTTAGAGGGACCAAGACACAATGAGCAGTTCTTC

clone size: -
V gene: TRBV27
D gene: -
J gene: TRBJ1-5
CDR3 protein: CASSSGGGAVYQPQHF
CDR3 DNA: TGTGCCAGCAGTTCGGGCGGTGGGGCAGTTTATCAGCCCCAGCATTTT

clone size: -
V gene: TRBV4-3
D gene: TRBD2
J gene: TRBJ2-1
CDR3 protein: CASSQEAGDFNEQFF
CDR3 DNA: TGCGCCAGCAGCCAAGAGGCGGGAGATTTCAATGAGCAGTTCTTC

clone size: -
V gene: TRBV6-4
D gene: TRBD2
J gene: TRBJ2-1
CDR3 protein: CASSSGTSFYNEQFF
CDR3 DNA: TGTGCCAGCAGTTCCGGGACTAGTTTTTACAATGAGCAGTTCTTC

clone size: -
V gene: TRBV7-8
D gene: TRBD1
J gene: TRBJ1-5
CDR3 protein: CASSPRGGQTGDQPQHF
CDR3 DNA: TGTGCCAGCAGCCCCCGGGGGGGACAGACGGGGGATCAGCCCCAGCATTTT

clone size: -
V gene: TRBV3-1/TRBV3-2
D gene: -
J gene: TRBJ2-1
CDR3 protein: CASSTRESTVPEQFF
CDR3 DNA: TGTGCCAGCAGCACCAGAGAGTCTACGGTGCCTGAGCAGTTCTTC

clone size: -
V gene: TRBV30
D gene: -
J gene: TRBJ1-1
CDR3 protein: CAWNLQGNTEAFF
CDR3 DNA: TGTGCCTGGAACCTACAGGGGAACACTGAAGCTTTCTTT

clone size: -
V gene: TRBV4-1
D gene: -
J gene: TRBJ2-2
CDR3 protein: CASSKGGELFF
CDR3 DNA: TGCGCCAGCAGCAAGGGCGGGGAGCTGTTTTTT

clone size: -
V gene: TRBV9
D gene: TRBD2
J gene: TRBJ2-1
CDR3 protein: CASSVVPSGISERNEQFF
CDR3 DNA: TGTGCCAGCAGCGTAGTTCCTAGCGGGATCTCGGAGCGCAATGAGCAGTTCTTC

clone size: -
V gene: TRBV24-1
D gene: TRBD2
J gene: TRBJ2-3
CDR3 protein: CATSVAGGNTDTQYF
CDR3 DNA: TGTGCCACCAGTGTCGCGGGAGGGAACACAGATACGCAGTATTTT

clone size: -
V gene: TRBV15
D gene: -
J gene: TRBJ1-3
CDR3 protein: CATSRVRQAQISGNTIYF
CDR3 DNA: TGTGCCACCAGCAGAGTGAGACAGGCGCAAATCTCTGGAAACACCATATATTTT

clone size: -
V gene: TRBV3-1/TRBV3-2
D gene: -
J gene: TRBJ1-3
CDR3 protein: CASSQEMWRGRGNTIYF
CDR3 DNA: TGTGCCAGCAGCCAAGAAATGTGGAGGGGGAGAGGAAACACCATATATTTT

clone size: -
V gene: TRBV28
D gene: TRBD1
J gene: TRBJ1-5
CDR3 protein: CASNPSGQGGYQPQHF
CDR3 DNA: TGTGCCAGCAACCCTAGCGGACAGGGAGGGTATCAGCCCCAGCATTTT

clone size: -
V gene: TRBV24-1
D gene: -
J gene: TRBJ2-3
CDR3 protein: CATSDPGTSAADTQYF
CDR3 DNA: TGTGCCACCAGTGACCCCGGGACCTCTGCGGCAGATACGCAGTATTTT

clone size: -
V gene: TRBV24-1
D gene: -
J gene: TRBJ1-1
CDR3 protein: CATSDHQENTEAFF
CDR3 DNA: TGTGCCACCAGTGATCACCAGGAGAACACTGAAGCTTTCTTT

clone size: -
V gene: TRBV28
D gene: TRBD1
J gene: TRBJ1-2
CDR3 protein: CASRTGGYGYTF
CDR3 DNA: TGTGCCAGCAGGACAGGGGGCTATGGCTACACCTTC

clone size: -
V gene: TRBV7-2
D gene: -
J gene: TRBJ1-1
CDR3 protein: CASSLNRNTEAFF
CDR3 DNA: TGTGCCAGCAGCTTAAACAGGAACACTGAAGCTTTCTTT

clone size: -
V gene: TRBV27
D gene: TRBD1
J gene: TRBJ1-1
CDR3 protein: CASSFKNTGGTEAFF
CDR3 DNA: TGTGCCAGCAGTTTTAAAAACACAGGGGGCACTGAAGCTTTCTTT

clone size: -
V gene: TRBV27
D gene: -
J gene: TRBJ1-1
CDR3 protein: CASSSRGVGNTEAFF
CDR3 DNA: TGTGCCAGCAGTAGCCGGGGCGTTGGGAACACTGAAGCTTTCTTT

clone size: -
V gene: TRBV7-9
D gene: -
J gene: TRBJ2-1
CDR3 protein: CASSLILGTGGSEQFF
CDR3 DNA: TGTGCCAGCAGCTTAATTTTGGGTACGGGTGGGAGTGAGCAGTTCTTC

clone size: -
V gene: TRBV7-2
D gene: -
J gene: TRBJ2-1
CDR3 protein: CASSLERYLYNEQFF
CDR3 DNA: TGTGCCAGCAGCTTAGAGCGGTACCTTTACAATGAGCAGTTCTTC

clone size: -
V gene: TRBV9
D gene: -
J gene: TRBJ1-5
CDR3 protein: CASSVKGGQPQHF
CDR3 DNA: TGTGCCAGCAGCGTAAAAGGGGGTCAGCCCCAGCATTTT

clone size: -
V gene: TRBV19
D gene: -
J gene: TRBJ2-7
CDR3 protein: CASAERWSSYEQYF
CDR3 DNA: TGTGCCAGTGCGGAACGGTGGAGCTCCTACGAGCAGTACTTC

clone size: -
V gene: TRBV6-2/TRBV6-3
D gene: -
J gene: TRBJ1-6
CDR3 protein: CASSYSTDNSPLHF
CDR3 DNA: TGTGCCAGCAGTTACTCGACAGATAATTCACCCCTCCACTTT

clone size: -
V gene: TRBV29-1
D gene: TRBD1
J gene: TRBJ2-7
CDR3 protein: CSVESGQGTYEQYF
CDR3 DNA: TGCAGCGTTGAATCGGGACAGGGAACCTACGAGCAGTACTTC

clone size: -
V gene: TRBV29-1
D gene: -
J gene: TRBJ1-2
CDR3 protein: CSVPQGGGYTF
CDR3 DNA: TGCAGCGTTCCCCAAGGGGGTGGCTACACCTTC

clone size: -
V gene: TRBV24-1
D gene: -
J gene: TRBJ1-1
CDR3 protein: CATSDFGDTEAFF
CDR3 DNA: TGTGCCACCAGTGATTTCGGGGACACTGAAGCTTTCTTT

clone size: -
V gene: TRBV20-1
D gene: -
J gene: TRBJ2-5
CDR3 protein: CSAYGPSTQYF
CDR3 DNA: TGCAGTGCTTACGGGCCGAGTACCCAGTACTTC

clone size: -
V gene: TRBV7-9
D gene: -
J gene: TRBJ2-3
CDR3 protein: CASSSTASTDTQYF
CDR3 DNA: TGTGCCAGCAGCTCCACAGCAAGCACAGATACGCAGTATTTT

clone size: -
V gene: TRBV29-1
D gene: -
J gene: TRBJ2-5
CDR3 protein: CSVDSGPFLTSETQYF
CDR3 DNA: TGCAGCGTTGATTCAGGTCCCTTTCTAACCTCGGAGACCCAGTACTTC

clone size: -
V gene: TRBV19
D gene: -
J gene: TRBJ2-1
CDR3 protein: CASSIEGGLSSYNEQFF
CDR3 DNA: TGTGCCAGTAGTATAGAAGGGGGGCTTAGCTCCTACAATGAGCAGTTCTTC

clone size: -
V gene: TRBV28
D gene: -
J gene: TRBJ1-2
CDR3 protein: CASREGIYGYTF
CDR3 DNA: TGTGCCAGCAGGGAGGGGATCTATGGCTACACCTTC

clone size: once
V gene: TRBV4-3
D gene: TRBD2
J gene: TRBJ2-1
CDR3 protein: CASSQDPSGGLLNEQFF
CDR3 DNA: TGCGCCAGCAGCCAAGATCCCAGCGGGGGGTTATTGAATGAGCAGTTCTTC

clone size: -
V gene: TRBV7-7
D gene: -
J gene: TRBJ1-1
CDR3 protein: CASSLDVYTEAFF
CDR3 DNA: TGTGCCAGCAGCTTGGACGTTTACACTGAAGCTTTCTTT

clone size: -
V gene: TRBV19
D gene: TRBD1
J gene: TRBJ2-1
CDR3 protein: CASMTGAPSYNEQFF
CDR3 DNA: TGTGCCAGTATGACAGGGGCACCATCATACAATGAGCAGTTCTTC

clone size: -
V gene: TRBV28
D gene: -
J gene: TRBJ1-2
CDR3 protein: CASSWTPGTNGYTF
CDR3 DNA: TGTGCCAGCAGCTGGACCCCAGGCACCAATGGCTACACCTTC

clone size: -
V gene: TRBV10-2
D gene: -
J gene: TRBJ2-1
CDR3 protein: CASSESQSPYNEQFF
CDR3 DNA: TGCGCCAGCAGTGAGTCACAGTCTCCCTACAATGAGCAGTTCTTC

clone size: few
V gene: TRBV4-3
D gene: -
J gene: TRBJ1-3
CDR3 protein: CASSQAGSNLAGNTIYF
CDR3 DNA: TGCGCCAGCAGCCAAGCGGGATCTAACTTAGCTGGAAACACCATATATTTT

clone size: few
V gene: TRBV6-4
D gene: TRBD2
J gene: TRBJ2-3
CDR3 protein: CASSGGATDTQYF
CDR3 DNA: TGTGCCAGCAGCGGGGGGGCCACAGATACGCAGTATTTT

clone size: -
V gene: TRBV24-1
D gene: -
J gene: TRBJ2-1
CDR3 protein: CATSVSTRRGNEQFF
CDR3 DNA: TGTGCCACCAGTGTTTCGACTCGTAGGGGCAATGAGCAGTTCTTC

clone size: once
V gene: TRBV5-8
D gene: -
J gene: TRBJ2-4
CDR3 protein: CASSGKNIQYF
CDR3 DNA: TGTGCCAGCAGTGGCAAAAACATTCAGTACTTC

clone size: -
V gene: TRBV6-1
D gene: -
J gene: TRBJ1-1
CDR3 protein: CASSERVSTAGFF
CDR3 DNA: TGTGCCAGCAGTGAAAGGGTGTCTACCGCCGGTTTCTTT

clone size: -
V gene: TRBV7-2
D gene: TRBD2
J gene: TRBJ2-3
CDR3 protein: CASSLFAGGVDTQYF
CDR3 DNA: TGTGCCAGCAGCTTATTCGCGGGAGGGGTTGATACGCAGTATTTT